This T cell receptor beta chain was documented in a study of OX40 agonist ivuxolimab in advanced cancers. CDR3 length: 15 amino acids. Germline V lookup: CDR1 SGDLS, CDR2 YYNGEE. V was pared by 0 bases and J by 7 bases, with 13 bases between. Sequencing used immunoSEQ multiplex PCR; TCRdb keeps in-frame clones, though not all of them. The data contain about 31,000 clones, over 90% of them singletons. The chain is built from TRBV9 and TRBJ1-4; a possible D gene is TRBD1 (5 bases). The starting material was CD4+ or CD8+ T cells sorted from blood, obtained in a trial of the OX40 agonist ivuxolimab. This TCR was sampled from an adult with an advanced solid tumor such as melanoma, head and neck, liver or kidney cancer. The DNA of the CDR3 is TGTGCCAGCAGCGTAGGAGGAGGTGGGGGTGAAAAACTGTTTTTT. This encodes CASSVGGGGGEKLFF.